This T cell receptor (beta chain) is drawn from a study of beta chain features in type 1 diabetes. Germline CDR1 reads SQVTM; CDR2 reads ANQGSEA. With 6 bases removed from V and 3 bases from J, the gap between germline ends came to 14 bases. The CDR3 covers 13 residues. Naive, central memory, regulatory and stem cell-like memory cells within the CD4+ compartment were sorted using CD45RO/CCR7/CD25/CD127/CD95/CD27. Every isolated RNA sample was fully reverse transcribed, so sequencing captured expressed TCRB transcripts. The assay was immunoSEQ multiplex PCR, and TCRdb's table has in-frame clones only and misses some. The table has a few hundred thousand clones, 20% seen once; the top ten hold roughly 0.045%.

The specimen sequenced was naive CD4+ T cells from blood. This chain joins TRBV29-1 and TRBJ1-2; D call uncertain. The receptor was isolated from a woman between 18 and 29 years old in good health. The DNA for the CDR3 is TGCAGCGTCACTAGGACGGGCGACTATGGCTACACCTTC. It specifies CSVTRTGDYGYTF.